The clone carrying this T cell receptor beta chain was recorded a few times. Its target is unknown. Construction of TCR beta libraries was performed using quantitative 5'-RACE with molecular barcodes. TCRdb fed the 5' RACE reads into MiXCR, producing one record per CDR3 protein. The data contain roughly 400,000 distinct CDR3 sequences, about 20% of them seen just once; the ten biggest clones take up about 15%. This sample stems from a study of CD8 T cells in ankylosing spondylitis. Study outcomes and limitations: The study identified a TCR beta motif of several highly homologous variants that appeared characteristic of ankylosing spondylitis blood. Reportedly, matched ankylosing spondylitis synovial fluid was significantly enriched for disease-linked clones.

V lost 6 bases, J lost 6 bases, and 12 bases lay in between. The CDR3 contains 13 residues. Germline CDR1 reads MDHEN; CDR2 reads SYDVKM. Specimen: blood, either unsorted or a sorted T cell fraction (not recorded which). The clonotype originates from a male donor with ankylosing spondylitis. This chain links TRBV28 with TRBJ2-1; no clear D gene. The CDR3 DNA sequence: TGTGCCAGCAGCCTAACTACCCCCAATGAGCAGTTCTTC. This encodes CASSLTTPNEQFF.